A selection of T cell receptor beta chains follows, all from one sample in a study of OX40 agonist ivuxolimab in advanced cancers. Some clones are missing from TCRdb's copy, which holds only in-frame ones; the method was immunoSEQ multiplex PCR. The sample consists of around 23,000 clones, 88% of them appearing once. The sample consisted of CD4+ or CD8+ T cells sorted from blood, taken in a trial of the OX40 agonist ivuxolimab. The receptors shown here come from an adult with an advanced solid tumor such as melanoma, head and neck, liver or kidney cancer. Each CDR3 is given with its conserved first and last residue. The order of the fields is CDR3 protein, J gene, clone size, V gene. For some rows the clone size is stated as once, few or many, or as a class when expanded; others skip it.

cdr3_aa: CASSPRGQGDETQYF; j_call: TRBJ2-5; clone_size: -; v_call: TRBV28
cdr3_aa: CASSEGRGDYGYTF; j_call: TRBJ1-2; clone_size: -; v_call: TRBV25-1
cdr3_aa: CASSTPGPKNNEQFF; j_call: TRBJ2-1; clone_size: -; v_call: TRBV7-9
cdr3_aa: CASSIPQGEDTQYF; j_call: TRBJ2-3; clone_size: few; v_call: TRBV19
cdr3_aa: CASSWVSGANVLTF; j_call: TRBJ2-6; clone_size: -; v_call: TRBV19
cdr3_aa: CASSLDRAGADTQYF; j_call: TRBJ2-3; clone_size: -; v_call: TRBV28
cdr3_aa: CASSFFENTQYF; j_call: TRBJ2-3; clone_size: -; v_call: TRBV13
cdr3_aa: CASSLRPASSGNTIYF; j_call: TRBJ1-3; clone_size: -; v_call: TRBV5-6
cdr3_aa: CATQPLASVYEQYF; j_call: TRBJ2-7; clone_size: -; v_call: TRBV27
cdr3_aa: CASSGMGGSITSDEQFF; j_call: TRBJ2-1; clone_size: -; v_call: TRBV2
cdr3_aa: CASSQDTAGFYNEQFF; j_call: TRBJ2-1; clone_size: -; v_call: TRBV4-3
cdr3_aa: CASSLRSVNTGELFF; j_call: TRBJ2-2; clone_size: -; v_call: TRBV5-8
cdr3_aa: CASSLGTPGLEQYF; j_call: TRBJ2-7; clone_size: -; v_call: TRBV4-3
cdr3_aa: CASAGLQVYEQYF; j_call: TRBJ2-7; clone_size: -; v_call: TRBV5-1
cdr3_aa: CASSTRRQGVSNQPQHF; j_call: TRBJ1-5; clone_size: -; v_call: TRBV21-1
cdr3_aa: CASSERRDIFNEQFF; j_call: TRBJ2-1; clone_size: -; v_call: TRBV2
cdr3_aa: CASTRETQYF; j_call: TRBJ2-5; clone_size: -; v_call: TRBV2
cdr3_aa: CASSLTGTTFYEQYF; j_call: TRBJ2-7; clone_size: -; v_call: TRBV27
cdr3_aa: CASSVSGRAGDEQYF; j_call: TRBJ2-7; clone_size: once; v_call: TRBV9
cdr3_aa: CASSLSEGDQAYEQYF; j_call: TRBJ2-7; clone_size: -; v_call: TRBV27
cdr3_aa: CASSWGSAYNEQFF; j_call: TRBJ2-1; clone_size: -; v_call: TRBV7-9
cdr3_aa: CASSAGFSGANVLTF; j_call: TRBJ2-6; clone_size: -; v_call: TRBV7-7
cdr3_aa: CASSPGQTYEQYF; j_call: TRBJ2-7; clone_size: -; v_call: TRBV16
cdr3_aa: CATSSDSGNQPQHF; j_call: TRBJ1-5; clone_size: -; v_call: TRBV15
cdr3_aa: CASSLALTEEQYF; j_call: TRBJ2-7; clone_size: -; v_call: TRBV7-9
cdr3_aa: CATGGGPNTEAFF; j_call: TRBJ1-1; clone_size: -; v_call: TRBV10-3
cdr3_aa: CASSQDVQGTDTQYF; j_call: TRBJ2-3; clone_size: -; v_call: TRBV4-3
cdr3_aa: CASSVGGRVTDTQYF; j_call: TRBJ2-3; clone_size: -; v_call: TRBV9
cdr3_aa: CASSSLAERGESEQFF; j_call: TRBJ2-1; clone_size: -; v_call: TRBV7-9
cdr3_aa: CASRVQENSPLHF; j_call: TRBJ1-6; clone_size: -; v_call: TRBV5-1
cdr3_aa: CASTKGQNYEQYF; j_call: TRBJ2-7; clone_size: -; v_call: TRBV6-6
cdr3_aa: CASSQAAGDRDEQFF; j_call: TRBJ2-1; clone_size: -; v_call: TRBV4-1
cdr3_aa: CASSFKPESGIANQPQHF; j_call: TRBJ1-5; clone_size: -; v_call: TRBV27
cdr3_aa: CASSSREYNEQFF; j_call: TRBJ2-1; clone_size: -; v_call: TRBV7-9
cdr3_aa: CAWSHPDRGVLGNTIYF; j_call: TRBJ1-3; clone_size: -; v_call: TRBV30
cdr3_aa: CASRGTNLEQFF; j_call: TRBJ2-1; clone_size: -; v_call: TRBV2
cdr3_aa: CASSAAGGWEQFF; j_call: TRBJ2-1; clone_size: -; v_call: TRBV2
cdr3_aa: CASSLAESTEAFF; j_call: TRBJ1-1; clone_size: -; v_call: TRBV27
cdr3_aa: CASTPSGQGIDEQYF; j_call: TRBJ2-7; clone_size: -; v_call: TRBV11-1
cdr3_aa: CASSLWTSGSRETQYF; j_call: TRBJ2-5; clone_size: -; v_call: TRBV7-8